Listed below are T cell receptor beta chains from one sample, sequenced in a study of T cell repertoires in cytomegalovirus infection. Their target antigens are unknown. TCRdb used MiXCR to reprocess the reads, holding one entry per CDR3 protein. Here the sample spans some 270,000 distinct CDR3 sequences, under 25% being singletons. Source: cultured PBMCs, taken from culture after CMV antigen stimulation. These receptor sequences come from a human donor in good health (CMV status not recorded). Some clones in this sample may be carry-over from other donors' samples. The CDR3 runs from the conserved cysteine through the conserved F or W. D genes are given only for firm matches. The size entry is marked missing in some rows and otherwise reads once, few, many or a size class.

cdr3_length	j_call	v_call	d_call	clone_size	cdr3_aa	cdr3_nt
15	TRBJ2-3	TRBV7-2	TRBD2	many	CASRSGRGDTDTQYF	TGTGCCAGTCGGAGCGGGAGGGGCGACACAGATACGCAGTATTTT
12	TRBJ2-7	TRBV24-1	-	many	CATSDMDYEQYF	TGTGCCACCAGTGATATGGACTACGAGCAGTACTTC
17	TRBJ2-3	TRBV7-2	TRBD2	many	CASSLPTSGLGPDTQYF	TGTGCCAGCAGCTTACCGACTAGCGGGTTAGGCCCAGATACGCAGTATTTT
18	TRBJ2-3	TRBV7-6	TRBD2	many	CASSYDGLAGTSTDTQYF	TGTGCCAGCAGCTACGACGGACTAGCGGGAACTAGCACAGATACGCAGTATTTT
13	TRBJ2-7	TRBV10-3	-	-	CAISVRATYEQYF	TGTGCCATCAGTGTGAGGGCAACCTACGAGCAGTACTTC
15	TRBJ2-5	TRBV7-2	TRBD2	many	CASSFEGLADQTQYF	TGTGCCAGCAGCTTCGAAGGACTAGCGGATCAGACCCAGTACTTC
13	TRBJ1-3	TRBV12-3/TRBV12-4	-	-	CASRPSSGNTIYF	TGTGCCAGCAGGCCGAGCTCTGGAAACACCATATATTTT
17	TRBJ1-2	TRBV15	TRBD1	-	CATSRDGGQSANYGYTF	TGTGCCACCAGCAGAGATGGGGGACAGAGCGCCAACTATGGCTACACCTTC
13	TRBJ2-1	TRBV30	-	-	CAWSGSDYNEQFF	TGTGCCTGGAGTGGCTCAGATTACAATGAGCAGTTCTTC
14	TRBJ1-2	TRBV7-2	-	many	CASSPPEGSYGYTF	TGTGCCAGCAGCCCCCCGGAGGGTTCCTATGGCTACACCTTC
15	TRBJ1-4	TRBV6-5	-	-	CASRSGGTAGEKLFF	TGTGCCAGCAGGAGTGGGGGGACTGCGGGTGAAAAACTGTTTTTT
13	TRBJ2-5	TRBV20-1	TRBD2	few	CSARAGVMETQYF	TGCAGTGCTAGGGCGGGAGTAATGGAGACCCAGTACTTC
15	TRBJ1-1	TRBV7-2	-	many	CASSLDQGRRTEAFF	TGTGCCAGCAGCTTAGATCAGGGAAGGAGGACTGAAGCTTTCTTT
13	TRBJ1-6	TRBV2	-	-	CASSGGPNSPLHF	TGTGCCAGCAGTGGAGGACCGAATTCACCCCTCCACTTT
15	TRBJ2-3	TRBV5-6	TRBD2	-	CASSFGGGSTDTQYF	TGTGCCAGCAGCTTCGGGGGGGGGAGCACAGATACGCAGTATTTT
12	TRBJ2-5	TRBV6-1	-	few	CASSNGAGAQYF	TGTGCCAGCAGTAACGGAGCAGGGGCCCAGTACTTC
16	TRBJ2-3	TRBV7-2	-	-	CASSPSVRAGPDTQYF	TGTGCCAGCAGCCCCTCGGTCAGGGCGGGGCCAGATACGCAGTATTTT
19	TRBJ2-1	TRBV6-5	-	-	CASSYSGVSAWTSYNEQFF	TGTGCCAGCAGTTACTCGGGGGTCTCAGCCTGGACCTCCTACAATGAGCAGTTCTTC
16	TRBJ2-7	TRBV7-9	-	-	CASSSNRVEIVYEQYF	TGTGCCAGCAGCTCGAACAGGGTGGAGATCGTCTACGAGCAGTACTTC